The next 18 T cell receptor beta chains were all read from a single sample in a study of T cell clonality in common variable immunodeficiency. The antigens these receptors bind are not known. Repertoires were generated with immunoSEQ multiplex PCR, while TCRdb's copy carries only in-frame clones and drops some. The sample counts tens of thousands of clones, none seen once; the ten largest own around 2.4%. Study-level points and caveats: Reportedly, TCR beta sequences from common variable immunodeficiency showed fewer deletions and N-nucleotide insertions.

The sequencing sample was made of peripheral blood mononuclear cells. The receptors were sampled from a human donor with common variable immunodeficiency.

This clone was recorded many times. CDR3 DNA, as far as it was read: TGCAGTGCTAGGGGGCAGAGGGATTCACCC. Residues: CSARGQRDSP. From start to end, the CDR3 is CSARGQRDSPLHF. V usage is TRBV20-1 and J usage is TRBJ1-6; TRBD1 might be the D (5 bases). The read falls 3 residues short of the CDR3 end, and the missing part is taken from the germline J gene. With 3 bases removed from V and 8 bases from J, the gap between germline ends came to 11 bases. Germline CDR1 reads DFQATT; CDR2 reads SNEGSKA (reference sequence). This CDR3 is 13 amino acids long.

This clone was counted at least ten times. The DNA ends 3 residues before the CDR3 does, and the rest of the CDR3 is filled in from the germline J gene. The rearrangement links TRBV2 to TRBJ2-3; D is unresolved. Trimming took 3 bases from V and 4 from J, leaving 11 bases between them. This CDR3 spans 14 amino acids. CDR1 SNHLY and CDR2 FYNNEI come from the germline V gene. CDR3 loop: CASSDGTGPDTQYF. The DNA read from the CDR3 is TGTGCCAGCAGTGACGGTACGGGTCCAGATACG.

This clone showed up many times. The read is 3 residues too short to cover the CDR3 end, so that end is filled in from the germline J gene. This chain joins TRBV9 and TRBJ2-3; 7 nucleotides agree with TRBD2. With V trimmed by 6 bases and J by 1 base, 5 bases remained unmatched. This CDR3 contains 14 residues. Germline CDR1 reads SGDLS; CDR2 reads YYNGEE. The chain's CDR3 is CASTQSGGTDTQYF. Partial CDR3 DNA: TGTGCCAGCACACAAAGCGGGGGCACAGATACG.

This clone occurred a few times. Read data end 3 residues before the CDR3 end; the end is taken from the germline J gene. V is TRBV6-1 and J is TRBJ1-3; unclear D gene. The CDR3 runs 14 residues. Germline CDR1 reads MNHNS; CDR2 reads SASEGT. Trimming stripped 4 bases from V and 4 bases from J, with 11 bases between. Partial CDR3 DNA: TGTGCCAGCAGTGTTGACTTGCCGGGAAACACC. Translated: CASSVDLPGNT. The complete CDR3 reads CASSVDLPGNTIYF.

This clone has ten or more counts. Coverage ceases 3 residues before the CDR3 finishes, and the germline J gene fills in the end. The chain links TRBV28 to TRBJ2-7; D is perhaps TRBD1 (5 bases). Germline CDR1 MDHEN, CDR2 SYDVKM. The V end lost 4 bases, the J end lost 2 bases, and 12 bases lay between the germline ends. This CDR3 comprises 14 residues. Incomplete CDR3 DNA: TGTGCCAGCAGTTGGGGCCTTTCAACCTACGAG. This gives the protein CASSWGLSTYE. The CDR3 reads in full as CASSWGLSTYEQYF. The whole variable domain, remainder taken from reference TRBV28 and TRBJ2-7, is DVKVTQSSRYLVKRTGEKVFLECVQDMDHENMFWYRQDPGLGLRLIYFSYDVKMKEKGDIPEGYSVSREKKERFSLILESASTNQTSMYLCASSWGLSTYEQYFGPGTRLTVT.

This clone was picked up many times. Read data end 3 residues before the CDR3 end; the end is taken from the germline J gene. The genes are TRBV20-1 and TRBJ2-5; a weak D match, TRBD2 (5 bases). V was trimmed by 6 bases and J by 1 base, leaving 15 bases between them. CDR3 length equals 14 residues. Germline V gene data show CDR1 as DFQATT and CDR2 as SNEGSKA (reference sequence). The CDR3 reads CSALAERSQETQYF. Partial CDR3 DNA: TGCAGTGCCCTGGCGGAGCGGAGCCAAGAGACC.

As concerns this clone: With the read ending 3 residues before the CDR3 end, the germline J gene is used to fill in that end. J is TRBJ2-3 and V is TRBV7-8, with 15 bases lining up with TRBD2. In germline, CDR1 is SGHVS, CDR2 FQNEAQ. The CDR3 runs to 18 residues. V shed 5 bases, J shed 1 base, and the junction held 7 bases outside the gene matches. The covered CDR3 bases are TGTGCCAGCAGCACAGGACTAGCGGGGGGGCCGGGCACAGATACG. The encoded protein is CASSTGLAGGPGTDT. The CDR3 in full is CASSTGLAGGPGTDTQYF.

Many counts were recorded for this clone. The CDR3 end falls 3 residues outside the read, so it is completed with the germline J gene. The chain uses TRBV7-9 and TRBJ2-7, with a possible D match to TRBD1 (5 bases). Germline CDR1 SEHNR, CDR2 FQNEAQ (reference sequence). Trimming pared 4 bases from V and 6 bases from J, leaving 16 bases between. This CDR3 has 14 residues. Incomplete CDR3 DNA: TGTGCCAGCAGCTATAGGGGTGGTTTTTCCGAG. As protein: CASSYRGGFSE. The complete CDR3 protein is CASSYRGGFSEQYF.

This clone appeared a few times. The read terminates 3 residues before the CDR3 end, so the remaining end is supplied by the germline J gene. Other nucleotide sequences in the sample specify the same CDR3. The chain carries TRBV20-1 and TRBJ1-2; possibly TRBD1 for D (6 bases). CDR3 size: 13 residues. CDR1 is DFQATT and CDR2 is SNEGSKA in the germline V gene (reference sequence). Trimming removed 6 bases from V and 2 bases from J, with 13 bases in between. This chain's CDR3 is CSAIYRANYGYTF. CDR3 DNA (partial): TGCAGTGCGATCTACAGGGCCAACTATGGC.

This clone was found many times. From the germline J gene comes the end of the CDR3, since the read stops 3 residues before it. The chain links TRBV4-2 to TRBJ2-7; TRBD2 matches at 14 bases. The CDR3 loop spans 17 amino acids. In germline, CDR1 is LGHNA, CDR2 YNFKEQ. The V and J ends lost 0 bases and 4 bases, in that order; junction bases with no gene match: 5. The sequenced part of the CDR3 DNA is TGTGCCAGCAGCCAAGAAAGGGGGACTAGCGGGGGTTACGAG. Translated, it gives CASSQERGTSGGYE. The CDR3 in its entirety is CASSQERGTSGGYEQYF.

In its sample, this clone was seen many times. The read ends 3 residues before the CDR3 terminus; that terminus is restored from the germline J gene. The chain uses TRBV20-1 and TRBJ2-3, with D unclear. CDR3 size: 15 residues. Germline values: CDR1 DFQATT, CDR2 SNEGSKA (reference sequence). V was cut by 1 base and J by 1 base, with 12 bases left in between. Incomplete CDR3 DNA: TGCAGTGCTAGAGTGGGCCTTTCGGGCACAGATACG. Translated, it gives CSARVGLSGTDT. The CDR3, in full, reads CSARVGLSGTDTQYF.

This clone was picked up many times. The read is 3 residues too short to cover the CDR3 end, so that end is filled in from the germline J gene. The J gene is TRBJ1-1, the V gene TRBV19, with 7 nucleotides matching TRBD1. Germline CDR1 is LNHDA and CDR2 is SQIVND (reference sequence). The CDR3 is 13 residues long. J was trimmed by 3 bases and V by 4 bases; bases with no gene match: 2. CDR3 DNA (partial): TGTGCCAGTAGTAGAGACAGGGACACTGAA. This gives the protein CASSRDRDTE. The complete CDR3 reads CASSRDRDTEAFF.

This clone has a count of ten or more. CDR3: CASSEYGGGTDTQYF. CDR3 bases read: TGCGCCAGCAGCGAATACGGGGGGGGCACAGATACG. This chain connects TRBV5-1 to TRBJ2-3; TRBD2 matches 8 bases. The read is 3 residues too short to cover the CDR3 end, so that end is filled in from the germline J gene. V gave up 4 bases and J gave up 1 base; unmatched junction bases: 5. The length of the CDR3 is 15 residues. Germline CDR1 is SGHRS and CDR2 is YFSETQ.

This clone appeared many times. The read halts 3 residues ahead of the CDR3 end, with the missing end drawn from the germline J gene. The J gene is TRBJ1-2, the V gene TRBV19, with TRBD1 as a possible D gene (5 bases). V dropped 10 bases and J dropped 1 base, with 19 bases sitting between them. The CDR3 totals 15 residues. Germline V lookup: CDR1 LNHDA, CDR2 SQIVND (reference sequence). The covered CDR3 bases are TGTGCCACCAGTCGCGACAGCAACATTAACTATGGC. Translation: CATSRDSNINYG. In full, the CDR3 is CATSRDSNINYGYTF.

Many counts were recorded for this clone. Read data end 3 residues before the CDR3 end; the end is taken from the germline J gene. This chain connects TRBV20-1 to TRBJ1-1, with D maybe TRBD1 (5 bases). The germline CDR1 and CDR2 sequences are DFQATT and SNEGSKA (reference sequence). V gave up 8 bases and J gave up 4 bases, with 17 bases separating them. This CDR3 is 13 amino acids long. The CDR3 sequence is CSPSGGGATEAFF. The covered CDR3 bases are TGCAGTCCGAGCGGGGGAGGGGCCACTGAA.

There are many counts of this clone. CDR3 bases read: TGTGCCAGTAGTATAATGGCACAGACCACAGATACG. Encoded protein: CASSIMAQTTDT. The CDR3, in full, reads CASSIMAQTTDTQYF. The rearrangement links TRBV19 to TRBJ2-3; unclear D gene. The observed sequence ends 3 residues before the CDR3 terminus, with the missing tail filled in from the germline J gene. Trimming took 2 bases from V and 2 from J, leaving 11 bases between them. The CDR3 consists of 15 residues. Germline V CDR1 and CDR2: LNHDA, SQIVND (reference sequence).

This clone was seen ten or more times. The read is 3 residues too short to cover the CDR3 end, so that end is filled in from the germline J gene. The chain uses TRBV28 and TRBJ1-2, with a tentative D call TRBD1 (5 bases). This CDR3 contains 15 residues. V gave up 5 bases and J gave up 5 bases, with 18 bases separating them. In germline, CDR1 is MDHEN, CDR2 SYDVKM. The CDR3 region is CASSEPPADRYGYTF. The sequenced part of the CDR3 DNA is TGTGCCAGCAGTGAACCTCCCGCCGACAGATATGGC.

This clone was seen ten or more times. The observed sequence ends 3 residues before the CDR3 terminus, with the missing tail filled in from the germline J gene. This chain connects TRBV7-9 to TRBJ2-6; maybe TRBD1 (5 bases). The V end lost 3 bases, the J end lost 1 base, and 7 bases lay between the germline ends. Looked up from germline, CDR1 is SEHNR and CDR2 is FQNEAQ (reference sequence). The CDR3 consists of 15 residues. The CDR3 is CASSLDNSGANVLTF. The CDR3 DNA, read in part, is TGTGCCAGCAGCTTGGACAATTCTGGGGCCAACGTC.